The clone carrying this TCR beta chain was observed many times. The antigen is undetermined. This entry comes from a study of T cells after posttransplantation cyclophosphamide. Regarding the study as a whole: Recipient CMV seropositivity and CMV reactivation strongly tracked TRB clonality. Donor CD8+ memory clones often dominated recipient blood repertoires at later times. Tissue-infiltrating T cells from skin or gut overlapped little with blood T cells.

On the day of bone marrow donation, the related graft donor provided peripheral blood. This CDR3 spans 11 amino acids. V was pared by 6 bases and J by 5 bases, with 7 bases between. Germline CDR1 reads SNHLY; CDR2 reads FYNNEI. The method was immunoSEQ multiplex PCR; TCRdb's version includes in-frame clones alone and lacks a portion of them. The sample is made up of tens of thousands of clones, none counted only once. The chain couples TRBV2 to TRBJ2-5, with D unresolved. The TCR was taken from a man aged 40-49 years in good health, CMV-negative, and a related stem cell transplant donor. Source material: PBMCs. CDR3 in DNA: TGTGCCAGCAGGCCAGCGGAGACCCAGTACTTC. Translating gives CASRPAETQYF.